The rows below give T cell receptor beta chains drawn from one sample of a study of identical twins. Each CDR3 protein is one row after TCRdb ran MiXCR on the 5' RACE reads. The repertoire holds around 480,000 distinct CDR3 sequences, with roughly 13% as singletons. These data were also reused for a study on yellow fever vaccine responses in identical twins.

The sequencing input was CD4+ T cells sorted from blood. The receptors here all came from a woman aged 18-35 years in good health. Each CDR3 is given with its conserved first and last residue. A D gene is named only where the DNA matches it firmly. Some rows have no size entry. The others give once, few or many, or a class for an expanded clone.

d_gene: NA
abundance: NA
j_gene: TRBJ1-5
v_gene: TRBV6-5
CDR3nt: TGTGCCAGCAGTTACAGGGAGGTTGATGGGCCCCAGCATTTT
CDR3aa: CASSYREVDGPQHF

d_gene: TRBD2
abundance: many
j_gene: TRBJ2-3
v_gene: TRBV7-9
CDR3nt: TGTGCCAGCAGCCTGCGGGGGAGTGGGACAGATACGCAGTATTTT
CDR3aa: CASSLRGSGTDTQYF

d_gene: TRBD1
abundance: NA
j_gene: TRBJ2-1
v_gene: TRBV24-1
CDR3nt: TGTGCCACCAGACGGACAGGGAGCTCCTACAATGAGCAGTTCTTC
CDR3aa: CATRRTGSSYNEQFF

d_gene: NA
abundance: NA
j_gene: TRBJ2-7
v_gene: TRBV15
CDR3nt: TGTGCCACCAGCCCCCGGAGGGGTGGGTTCGAGCAGTACTTC
CDR3aa: CATSPRRGGFEQYF

d_gene: TRBD2
abundance: many
j_gene: TRBJ2-7
v_gene: TRBV6-2/TRBV6-3
CDR3nt: TGTGCCAGCATGGTGGGGAGCGGGAGGGCAGAAGACGAGCAGTACTTC
CDR3aa: CASMVGSGRAEDEQYF

d_gene: NA
abundance: few
j_gene: TRBJ2-1
v_gene: TRBV6-5
CDR3nt: TGTGCCAGCAGTTACTCGAATTTGCTGAATGAGCAGTTCTTC
CDR3aa: CASSYSNLLNEQFF

d_gene: NA
abundance: many
j_gene: TRBJ2-7
v_gene: TRBV5-1
CDR3nt: TGCGCCAGCAGCTCCTTGACAGGTTCCTACGAGCAGTACTTC
CDR3aa: CASSSLTGSYEQYF

d_gene: NA
abundance: NA
j_gene: TRBJ1-1
v_gene: TRBV3-1
CDR3nt: TGTGCCAGCAGCCGCCCGGGGTCTGAAGCTTTCTTT
CDR3aa: CASSRPGSEAFF

d_gene: NA
abundance: NA
j_gene: TRBJ2-5
v_gene: TRBV2
CDR3nt: TGTGCCAGCAAAGCGGGCGCCAAGGAGACCCAGTACTTC
CDR3aa: CASKAGAKETQYF

d_gene: NA
abundance: few
j_gene: TRBJ1-1
v_gene: TRBV29-1
CDR3nt: TGCAGCGTTGAAGTGTTAGGGGGGTCTGAAGCTTTCTTT
CDR3aa: CSVEVLGGSEAFF

d_gene: NA
abundance: NA
j_gene: TRBJ2-4
v_gene: TRBV5-5
CDR3nt: TGTGCCAGCAGCTTGGCGGTAGCCGTCACTCAGTACTTC
CDR3aa: CASSLAVAVTQYF

d_gene: TRBD2
abundance: few
j_gene: TRBJ2-7
v_gene: TRBV20-1
CDR3nt: TGCAGTGCTAGACCGCCGACTAGCGGGAGGGCCGCCTACGAGCAGTACTTC
CDR3aa: CSARPPTSGRAAYEQYF

d_gene: NA
abundance: few
j_gene: TRBJ2-2
v_gene: TRBV28
CDR3nt: TGTGCCAGCATCCAGGACCGGACGGGGGAGCTGTTTTTT
CDR3aa: CASIQDRTGELFF

d_gene: TRBD1
abundance: few
j_gene: TRBJ2-1
v_gene: TRBV27
CDR3nt: TGTGCCAGCAGGCGACAGGGGGCTAATGAGCAGTTCTTC
CDR3aa: CASRRQGANEQFF

d_gene: TRBD2
abundance: NA
j_gene: TRBJ2-3
v_gene: TRBV6-2/TRBV6-3
CDR3nt: TGTGCCAGCAGTTACTCCGGGACTAGCGGGACTCCACGCCGCACAGATACGCAGTATTTT
CDR3aa: CASSYSGTSGTPRRTDTQYF

d_gene: NA
abundance: NA
j_gene: TRBJ2-7
v_gene: TRBV5-1
CDR3nt: TGCGCCAGCAGCCCGGGACCCGCCTACGAGCAGTACTTC
CDR3aa: CASSPGPAYEQYF

d_gene: NA
abundance: NA
j_gene: TRBJ1-6
v_gene: TRBV7-3
CDR3nt: TGTGCCAGCAGCCCCAAGGGCGCCCTTAATTCACCCCTCCACTTT
CDR3aa: CASSPKGALNSPLHF

d_gene: NA
abundance: NA
j_gene: TRBJ1-5
v_gene: TRBV6-1
CDR3nt: TGTGCCAGCGAGCCAGGGTTCGGGGGAAATCAGCCCCAGCATTTT
CDR3aa: CASEPGFGGNQPQHF

d_gene: NA
abundance: NA
j_gene: TRBJ1-3
v_gene: TRBV27
CDR3nt: TGTGCCAGCAGCCGGGAACCCAGCTCTGGAAACACCATATATTTT
CDR3aa: CASSREPSSGNTIYF

d_gene: TRBD1
abundance: NA
j_gene: TRBJ1-3
v_gene: TRBV7-2
CDR3nt: TGTGCCAGCAGCTCAAGGGGGACAGGGGTGCCTGGAAACACCATATATTTT
CDR3aa: CASSSRGTGVPGNTIYF

d_gene: TRBD1
abundance: many
j_gene: TRBJ1-6
v_gene: TRBV4-1
CDR3nt: TGCGCCAGCAGCATCCAAGGACAGGGGTATAATTCACCCCTCCACTTT
CDR3aa: CASSIQGQGYNSPLHF

d_gene: TRBD1
abundance: NA
j_gene: TRBJ2-7
v_gene: TRBV5-1
CDR3nt: TGCGCCAGCAGCCTGGATGCAGGGGGCGTAGCCTACGAGCAGTACTTC
CDR3aa: CASSLDAGGVAYEQYF

d_gene: TRBD2
abundance: NA
j_gene: TRBJ2-5
v_gene: TRBV6-2/TRBV6-3
CDR3nt: TGTGCCAGCACCGCACTAGAGCGGGAGAACCAGTACTTC
CDR3aa: CASTALERENQYF

d_gene: NA
abundance: few
j_gene: TRBJ2-5
v_gene: TRBV12-5
CDR3nt: TGTGCTAGTGGTCCAGCACTACGTACCAAAGAAGAGACCCAGTACTTC
CDR3aa: CASGPALRTKEETQYF

d_gene: NA
abundance: NA
j_gene: TRBJ1-2
v_gene: TRBV7-3
CDR3nt: TGTGCCAGCAGCAACTCAGGGTACGGTTCTGGCTACACCTTC
CDR3aa: CASSNSGYGSGYTF

d_gene: TRBD1
abundance: NA
j_gene: TRBJ2-1
v_gene: TRBV5-4
CDR3nt: TGTGCCAGCAGCCCCGGGGGACAGGGGGCCCATGAGCAGTTCTTC
CDR3aa: CASSPGGQGAHEQFF

d_gene: NA
abundance: few
j_gene: TRBJ1-1
v_gene: TRBV5-1
CDR3nt: TGCGCCAGCAGCTTGAGTGCCGGGACCCAACAAGGGACTGAAGCTTTCTTT
CDR3aa: CASSLSAGTQQGTEAFF

d_gene: TRBD1
abundance: few
j_gene: TRBJ1-2
v_gene: TRBV16
CDR3nt: TGTGCCAGCAGCCAATCCCAGGGGGCGGATGGCTACACCTTC
CDR3aa: CASSQSQGADGYTF

d_gene: TRBD1
abundance: few
j_gene: TRBJ1-2
v_gene: TRBV29-1
CDR3nt: TGCAGCGCCGGACAGGGAAACTATGGCTACACCTTC
CDR3aa: CSAGQGNYGYTF

d_gene: TRBD1
abundance: NA
j_gene: TRBJ1-2
v_gene: TRBV7-3
CDR3nt: TGTGCCACCGGGGGAAAGCAGGGGGCATCTGGCTACACCTTC
CDR3aa: CATGGKQGASGYTF

d_gene: TRBD2
abundance: NA
j_gene: TRBJ2-5
v_gene: TRBV5-1
CDR3nt: TGCGCCAGCAGCTTGTCATCTAGCGGGGGCGGGGAGACCCAGTACTTC
CDR3aa: CASSLSSSGGGETQYF

d_gene: NA
abundance: NA
j_gene: TRBJ2-1
v_gene: TRBV9
CDR3nt: TGTGCCAGCAGCCTACGTACAGGGAAGGGCAGCAATGAGCAGTTCTTC
CDR3aa: CASSLRTGKGSNEQFF

d_gene: NA
abundance: few
j_gene: TRBJ1-6
v_gene: TRBV5-1
CDR3nt: TGCGCCAGCAGCATCCAAGTGAATAATTCACCCCTCCACTTT
CDR3aa: CASSIQVNNSPLHF

d_gene: TRBD2
abundance: NA
j_gene: TRBJ2-7
v_gene: TRBV7-2
CDR3nt: TGTGCCAGCAGTCCCTGGCTAGCGGGGGGCTACGAGCAGTACTTC
CDR3aa: CASSPWLAGGYEQYF

d_gene: TRBD1
abundance: NA
j_gene: TRBJ2-7
v_gene: TRBV7-9
CDR3nt: TGTGCCAGCAGCGCTCCGGGACAGGGGACGTACGAGCAGTACTTC
CDR3aa: CASSAPGQGTYEQYF

d_gene: NA
abundance: few
j_gene: TRBJ2-7
v_gene: TRBV7-2
CDR3nt: TGTGCCAGCAGCTCCCCCGGGGCTTTTTACGAGCAGTACTTC
CDR3aa: CASSSPGAFYEQYF

d_gene: TRBD2
abundance: NA
j_gene: TRBJ2-7
v_gene: TRBV5-1
CDR3nt: TGCGCCAGCAGGTCACTAGCGGGGAGTTACGAGCAGTACTTC
CDR3aa: CASRSLAGSYEQYF

d_gene: NA
abundance: once
j_gene: TRBJ2-7
v_gene: TRBV11-2
CDR3nt: TGTGCCAGCAGCTTCAACGCCAGGACCCACTCCGAGCAGTACTTC
CDR3aa: CASSFNARTHSEQYF

d_gene: NA
abundance: few
j_gene: TRBJ1-2
v_gene: TRBV20-1
CDR3nt: TGCAGTGCTAGAGTACCGGGACTTACCCTCTATGGCTACACCTTC
CDR3aa: CSARVPGLTLYGYTF

d_gene: NA
abundance: many
j_gene: TRBJ2-7
v_gene: TRBV12-3/TRBV12-4
CDR3nt: TGTGCCAGCAGTTTAGCGGGACACCCCTACGAGCAGTACTTC
CDR3aa: CASSLAGHPYEQYF

d_gene: NA
abundance: NA
j_gene: TRBJ2-5
v_gene: TRBV10-1
CDR3nt: TGCGCCAGCAGTGAGCAGACAGGGAGGGTGGGAGAGACCCAGTACTTC
CDR3aa: CASSEQTGRVGETQYF

d_gene: NA
abundance: NA
j_gene: TRBJ2-7
v_gene: TRBV20-1
CDR3nt: TGCAGTGCTAGCGCAGGGAACTACGAGCAGTACTTC
CDR3aa: CSASAGNYEQYF

d_gene: TRBD2
abundance: NA
j_gene: TRBJ2-7
v_gene: TRBV5-4
CDR3nt: TGTGCCAGCAGCGCAGCACCGGGGGGCTACGAGCAGTACTTC
CDR3aa: CASSAAPGGYEQYF

d_gene: NA
abundance: NA
j_gene: TRBJ2-1
v_gene: TRBV18
CDR3nt: TGTGCCAGCTCACCGGGAGTACAGGATGAGCAGTTCTTC
CDR3aa: CASSPGVQDEQFF

d_gene: NA
abundance: few
j_gene: TRBJ2-3
v_gene: TRBV7-2
CDR3nt: TGTGCCAGCAGCTTATGGCACTCAGATACGCAGTATTTT
CDR3aa: CASSLWHSDTQYF

d_gene: NA
abundance: few
j_gene: TRBJ2-7
v_gene: TRBV4-3
CDR3nt: TGCGCCAGCAGCAACCGGGACGGACCCTACGAGCAGTACTTC
CDR3aa: CASSNRDGPYEQYF